The next 27 T cell receptor beta chains were all read from a single sample in a study of blood T cell repertoires in COVID-19. Sequencing used immunoSEQ multiplex PCR; TCRdb keeps in-frame clones, though not all of them. The data contain about 320,000 clones, 90% of them seen just once; the ten biggest clones take up around 3.9%. Sequencing used PBMCs or T cells enriched from blood (not recorded which). These receptors were obtained from a woman in her 30s who had been exposed to COVID-19.

Only one count was recorded for this clone. The chain has TRBV7-9 and TRBJ2-1, with 8 bases lining up with TRBD1. This CDR3 is 14 amino acids long. Germline assignment: CDR1 SEHNR and CDR2 FQNEAQ (reference sequence). Trimming took 5 bases from V and 8 from J; bases not matched to a gene: 8. The DNA of the CDR3 is TGTGCCAGCAGCGTCCGGGACAGGTATGATGAGCAGTTCTTC. It specifies CASSVRDRYDEQFF.

The chain uses TRBV19 and TRBJ1-2, with 9 bases lining up with TRBD1. Germline loops: CDR1 LNHDA, CDR2 SQIVND (reference sequence). V shed 5 bases, J shed 4 bases, and the junction held 11 bases outside the gene matches. This CDR3 has 16 amino acids. DNA of the CDR3: TGTGCCAGTAGTGAACAGGGGGCCTTTCACGTCTATGGCTACACCTTC. Amino acids: CASSEQGAFHVYGYTF.

In this sample, this clone turned up a few times. V usage is TRBV19 and J usage is TRBJ2-7; D perhaps matches TRBD1 (6 bases). Trimming cost V 5 bases and J 3 bases, with 14 bases left between them. The germline CDR1 and CDR2 sequences are LNHDA and SQIVND (reference sequence). The CDR3 totals 14 residues. The CDR3 bases are TGTGCCAGTAGTCCGAGGGACAACGGCTACGAGCAGTACTTC. This codes for CASSPRDNGYEQYF.

The chain couples TRBV6-5 to TRBJ1-5; D is perhaps TRBD1 (5 bases). The CDR3 extends over 14 amino acids. In germline, CDR1 is MNHEY, CDR2 SVGAGI. The germline V and J ends were trimmed by 4 bases and 6 bases, with 13 bases remaining between them. The CDR3 protein is CASSSQGFRQPQHF. The DNA for the CDR3 is TGTGCCAGCAGTTCTCAGGGTTTTCGTCAGCCCCAGCATTTT.

The chain employs TRBV19 and TRBJ1-4; TRBD1 aligns across 7 bases. CDR3 size: 16 residues. Germline lookup yields CDR1 LNHDA and CDR2 SQIVND (reference sequence). The V and J ends lost 5 bases and 6 bases, in that order; junction bases with no gene match: 12. DNA of the CDR3: TGTGCCAGTAGTCTCCTCCCGACAGGGTCGGATGAAAAACTGTTTTTT. The encoded protein is CASSLLPTGSDEKLFF.

V is TRBV3-1 (or the pseudogene TRBV3-2) and J is TRBJ1-3; a weak D match, TRBD1 (5 bases). The CDR3 spans 16 residues. V was shortened by 3 bases and J by 0 bases, with 12 bases between the two germline ends. From germline, CDR1 is LGHDT and CDR2 YNNKEL (reference sequence). Here the CDR3 DNA reads TGTGCCAGCAGCCACGGAGGGGCGATCTCTGGAAACACCATATATTTT. Encoded protein: CASSHGGAISGNTIYF.

There are a few counts of this clone. The V gene is TRBV6-4, the J gene TRBJ2-1; 10 bases agree with TRBD2. V was clipped by 2 bases and J by 4 bases; unmatched bases: 2. The germline gives CDR1 MRHNA, CDR2 SNTAGT. The CDR3 sequence is 15 residues long. This chain's CDR3 is CASSDGLAEYNEQFF. The DNA for the CDR3 is TGTGCCAGCAGTGACGGACTAGCGGAATACAATGAGCAGTTCTTC.

This sequence joins TRBV12-3 or TRBV12-4 and TRBJ1-2; a possible D gene is TRBD1 (5 bases). The CDR3 covers 13 residues. Trimming left V 6 bases short and J 4 bases short, with 12 bases between. The CDR3 reads CASRSDSIYGYTF. The CDR3 coding sequence is TGTGCCAGCAGGTCTGACAGCATCTATGGCTACACCTTC.

This chain joins TRBV5-6 and TRBJ2-5; a weak D match, TRBD1 (6 bases). Germline-derived CDR1 and CDR2 are SGHDT and YYEEEE. This CDR3 is 15 amino acids long. Trimming pared 5 bases from V and 0 bases from J, leaving 14 bases between. CDR3 region: CASSRDQGYQETQYF. The DNA for the CDR3 is TGTGCCAGCAGTCGCGACCAGGGGTACCAAGAGACCCAGTACTTC.

This clone occurred a few times. V and J are TRBV29-1 and TRBJ1-1; TRBD1 matches 8 bases. Germline V lookup: CDR1 SQVTM, CDR2 ANQGSEA. The CDR3 has 15 residues. J lost 3 bases, V lost 3 bases, and 9 bases had no gene match. The CDR3 region is CSVDRGRNRYTEAFF. Written as DNA, the CDR3 is TGCAGCGTTGACAGGGGGCGGAATCGGTACACTGAAGCTTTCTTT.

The V call is TRBV19, the J call TRBJ2-1; no clear D gene. This CDR3 is built from 12 residues. Germline V lookup: CDR1 LNHDA, CDR2 SQIVND (reference sequence). V gave up 5 bases and J gave up 6 bases, with 8 bases separating them. CDR3 in amino acids: CASSSSGNEQFF. CDR3 bases: TGTGCCAGTAGTTCCTCGGGCAATGAGCAGTTCTTC.

The chain combines TRBV6-5 with TRBJ1-2; D is perhaps TRBD1 (5 bases). This CDR3 has 15 residues. Trimming shortened V by 2 bases and J by 9 bases, and 19 bases separated the two germline ends. Germline lookup yields CDR1 MNHEY and CDR2 SVGAGI. In nucleotides, the CDR3 is TGTGCCAGCAGTTACGCCTCTGGCGGGGGAGAACGCTACACCTTC. Protein: CASSYASGGGERYTF.

The chain recombines TRBV6-2 or TRBV6-3 with TRBJ2-1; TRBD2 matches at 8 bases. The V and J ends lost 7 bases and 7 bases, in that order; junction bases with no gene match: 9. CDR3 length: 14 amino acids. CDR1 is MNHEY and CDR2 is SVGEGT in the germline V gene. In nucleotides, the CDR3 is TGTGCCAGCACCCCTAGACGGGGGGGAAATGAGCAGTTCTTC. Protein: CASTPRRGGNEQFF.

The chain couples TRBV9 to TRBJ2-5; D uncertain. Per germline, CDR1 SGDLS and CDR2 YYNGEE. The CDR3 extends over 16 amino acids. V lost 3 bases and J lost 5, with 20 bases in between. The CDR3 loop is CASSARPLSEWETQYF. The CDR3 DNA is TGTGCCAGCAGCGCCCGCCCTTTAAGTGAGTGGGAGACCCAGTACTTC.

This chain links TRBV5-6 with TRBJ2-3, with 9 bases that match TRBD2. The CDR3 is 15 amino acids. Germline-derived CDR1 and CDR2 are SGHDT and YYEEEE. J gave up 4 bases and V 4 bases, and 7 bases lay outside the gene matches. The CDR3 DNA sequence: TGTGCCAGCAGCGTGGGACTAGCTTTCCCAGATACGCAGTATTTT. Translation: CASSVGLAFPDTQYF.

This clone was recorded once. This rearrangement joins TRBV5-1 to TRBJ1-2, with D tentatively TRBD1 (5 bases). The CDR3 is made up of 14 amino acids. V was clipped by 4 bases and J by 0 bases, with 10 bases between them. CDR1 is SGHRS, CDR2 YFSETQ, per germline. The CDR3 DNA sequence: TGCGCCAGCAGCCCGGACACCTCTAACTATGGCTACACCTTC. Translation: CASSPDTSNYGYTF.

The chain carries TRBV18 and TRBJ2-7; D is possibly TRBD1 (5 bases). V lost 2 bases and J 0 bases, leaving 11 bases between the germline ends. CDR1 and CDR2 from the germline V gene are KGHSH and LQKENI. The CDR3 contains 15 residues. The CDR3, as DNA: TGTGCCAGCTCACCAGTCGTGACAGACTCCTACGAGCAGTACTTC. Translating it yields CASSPVVTDSYEQYF.

V is TRBV4-1 and J is TRBJ1-2, with D unclear. The CDR3 has 15 residues. The germline V and J ends were trimmed by 0 bases and 9 bases, with 17 bases remaining between them. CDR1 is MGHRA and CDR2 is YSYEKL in the germline V gene. CDR3 sequence reads: CASSQDGSDGYRYTF. CDR3 coding DNA: TGCGCCAGCAGCCAAGATGGGTCCGACGGGTACCGCTACACCTTC.

This chain links TRBV6-6 with TRBJ2-7; TRBD2 might be the D (5 bases). With 5 bases removed from V and 3 bases from J, the gap between germline ends came to 20 bases. Germline-derived CDR1 and CDR2 are MNHNY and SVGAGI (reference sequence). The CDR3 covers 16 residues. CDR3 residues: CASSTPIDGGYYEQYF. DNA of the CDR3: TGTGCCAGCAGTACCCCTATCGACGGAGGATACTACGAGCAGTACTTC.

J is TRBJ1-3 and V is TRBV9; a possible D gene is TRBD1 (6 bases). The V and J ends lost 2 bases and 4 bases respectively, with 19 bases between them. Germline V gene sequence: CDR1 SGDLS, CDR2 YYNGEE. The CDR3 has 17 residues. The CDR3 sequence is CASSVSYRESPGNTIYF. CDR3 sequence (DNA): TGTGCCAGCAGCGTTTCTTACAGGGAGAGTCCGGGAAACACCATATATTTT. The variable domain in full, with the rest retrieved from reference TRBV9 and TRBJ1-3, is DSGVTQTPKHLITATGQRVTLRCSPRSGDLSVYWYQQSLDQGLQFLIQYYNGEERAKGNILERFSAQQFPDLHSELNLSSLELGDSALYFCASSVSYRESPGNTIYFGEGSWLTVV.

This chain joins TRBV9 and TRBJ2-2, with 12 bases aligning to TRBD1. The V gene end was trimmed by 5 bases and the J gene end by 4 bases; junction bases not matched to a gene: 9. CDR1 and CDR2 (germline): SGDLS, YYNGEE. This CDR3 has 17 residues. CDR3 in amino acids: CASSLTGTGGPTGELFF. CDR3 nucleotides: TGTGCCAGCAGTCTCACCGGGACAGGGGGCCCCACCGGGGAGCTGTTTTTT. Based on the CDR3 plus reference TRBV9 and TRBJ2-2, the full variable domain is DSGVTQTPKHLITATGQRVTLRCSPRSGDLSVYWYQQSLDQGLQFLIQYYNGEERAKGNILERFSAQQFPDLHSELNLSSLELGDSALYFCASSLTGTGGPTGELFFGEGSRLTVL.

The chain couples TRBV19 to TRBJ2-7; 11 bases map to TRBD1. V lost 3 bases to trimming and J lost 0 bases; unmatched junction nucleotides: 4. This CDR3 region has 16 residues. Germline V gene data show CDR1 as LNHDA and CDR2 as SQIVND (reference sequence). DNA of the CDR3: TGTGCCAGTAGTATCCGCGGACAGGGGGCCTCCTACGAGCAGTACTTC. Protein sequence: CASSIRGQGASYEQYF. The full variable domain, in which reference TRBV19 and TRBJ2-7 provide the parts outside the CDR3, is DGGITQSPKYLFRKEGQNVTLSCEQNLNHDAMYWYRQDPGQGLRLIYYSQIVNDFQKGDIAEGYSVSREKKESFPLTVTSAQKNPTAFYLCASSIRGQGASYEQYFGPGTRLTVT.

The chain is built from TRBV3-1 (or the pseudogene TRBV3-2) and TRBJ2-2, with a weak D call TRBD1 (5 bases). V was pared by 3 bases and J by 6 bases, with 17 bases between. The CDR3 contains 16 residues. Germline V gene sequence: CDR1 LGHDT, CDR2 YNNKEL (reference sequence). The CDR3 reads CASSHRHARGAGELFF. CDR3 DNA: TGTGCCAGCAGCCACAGACACGCAAGGGGTGCCGGGGAGCTGTTTTTT.

The chain has TRBV20-1 and TRBJ1-1, with a weak D call TRBD1 (5 bases). The V gene's germline CDR1 is DFQATT and CDR2 SNEGSKA (reference sequence). This CDR3 has 11 residues. V gave up 4 bases and J gave up 5 bases, with 8 bases separating them. The CDR3 protein is CSATGLTEAFF. The CDR3 DNA follows: TGCAGTGCTACAGGGTTGACTGAAGCTTTCTTT.

V usage is TRBV15 and J usage is TRBJ2-7, with 9 bases identical to TRBD1. Looked up from germline, CDR1 is LNHNV and CDR2 is YYDKDF (reference sequence). The CDR3 is made up of 17 amino acids. The trim removed 2 bases at V and 5 bases at J, leaving 13 bases unmatched. In nucleotides, the CDR3 is TGTGCCACCAGCAGACCTGCGAGAGGGACAGGGACTCACGAGCAGTACTTC. Protein: CATSRPARGTGTHEQYF.

The V call is TRBV2, the J call TRBJ1-6; 7 bases agree with TRBD1. CDR3 size: 16 residues. Germline assignment: CDR1 SNHLY and CDR2 FYNNEI. The trim removed 3 bases at V and 9 bases at J, leaving 11 bases unmatched. CDR3 sequence reads: CASSERKGTATSPLHF. CDR3 sequence (DNA): TGTGCCAGCAGTGAGAGGAAAGGGACAGCGACTTCACCCCTCCACTTT.

This clone has only one observation. The chain combines TRBV5-1 with TRBJ1-1, with D hard to call. CDR3 length equals 16 residues. V lost 0 bases and J lost 1, with 13 bases in between. The germline V gene has CDR1 SGHRS and CDR2 YFSETQ. CDR3 bases: TGCGCCAGCAGCTTGGGATTCGGTGGTGGGAACACTGAAGCTTTCTTT. It yields the protein CASSLGFGGGNTEAFF.